Detailed here is one TCR beta chain. Its antigen is not identified. The data originate from a study of cytomegalovirus exposure and HLA in healthy donors. Points from the study as a whole: Diagnosis of cytomegalovirus status made by the classifier reportedly showed high specificity and sensitivity.

Trimming took 2 bases from V and 10 from J, leaving 11 bases between them. The V gene's germline CDR1 is SNHLY and CDR2 FYNNEI. The CDR3 has 12 amino acids. Both 60 Vbeta primers and 13 Jbeta primers went into the PCR. Using immunoSEQ multiplex PCR, the repertoire was profiled, and TCRdb retains in-frame clones only, with some absent. The table includes some 120,000 clones, 60% to 75% detected once. When sampled, the donors appeared nominally healthy, though they likely had unrecorded immune exposures. What was sequenced was PBMCs. The chain has TRBV2 and TRBJ1-1; D unclear. The receptor was isolated from a woman aged 35 to 49 in good health and CMV-seropositive. The CDR3 sequence: CASSELPAGAFF. The CDR3 DNA sequence: TGTGCCAGCAGTGAATTACCTGCGGGAGCTTTCTTT.